Presented here are 14 T cell receptor beta chains from one specimen sequenced in a study of regulatory T cells in long-lasting Graves disease. Time point given: persistent/refractory GD, antithyroid drugs over 5 years with positive TRAb. RNA extracted from PBMCs served as the sequencing template. CDR3-region Arm-PCR and iRepertoire HTBI primers produced the TCR beta libraries. Each CDR3 protein gets one entry after TCRdb re-called the multiplex PCR reads with MiXCR. Of around 450,000 distinct CDR3 sequences in the sample, under 25% are singletons; the top ten hold less than 9%. This specimen consisted of peripheral blood mononuclear cells (PBMCs), obtained when the disease was refractory, from a patient treated with antithyroid drugs. The source is a female donor with Graves disease.

This clonotype has ten or more counts. V gene TRBV7-2 combines with J gene TRBJ2-4; no firm D call. The germline V gene has CDR1 SGHTA and CDR2 FQGNSA. This CDR3 region has 15 residues. Trimming cost V 5 bases and J 2 bases, with 13 bases left between them. The CDR3 protein is CASSAITTPKNIQYF. The CDR3 DNA reads TGTGCCAGCAGCGCTATAACGACACCCAAAAACATTCAGTACTTC.

This clonotype was counted only a few times. The rearrangement uses TRBV4-1 and TRBJ1-5, with D unresolved. The CDR3 is 15 residues long. V lost 0 bases and J lost 2, with 8 bases in between. Germline V gene data show CDR1 as MGHRA and CDR2 as YSYEKL. The CDR3: CASSQDYEGNQPQHF. CDR3 coding DNA: TGCGCCAGCAGCCAAGATTACGAGGGCAATCAGCCCCAGCATTTT.

The CDR3, as DNA: TGCAGTGCTTGGGCTAGCGGGAGCGCAGATACGCAGTATTTT. Amino acids: CSAWASGSADTQYF. The chain links TRBV20-1 to TRBJ2-3, with 10 nucleotides matching TRBD2. The CDR3 loop spans 14 amino acids. Germline V gives CDR1 DFQATT, CDR2 SNEGSKA (reference sequence). V lost 5 bases and J lost 4; bases outside the gene matches: 6.

This clonotype was observed a single time. Possible read error: a much larger clone is one base away. V gene TRBV7-2 combines with J gene TRBJ2-5; 8 nucleotides align to TRBD2. The CDR3 is made up of 16 amino acids. Losses at the gene ends were 1 base for V and 6 bases for J; bases not matched to a gene: 10. Germline loops: CDR1 SGHTA, CDR2 FQGNSA. CDR3 bases: TGTGCCAGCAGCTTAGGGGCGGGCGGGAGGAGCAAGACCCAGTACTTC. Encoded protein: CASSLGAGGRSKTQYF.

The chain has TRBV20-1 and TRBJ2-2; D gene uncertain. The germline V and J ends were trimmed by 0 bases and 6 bases, with 17 bases remaining between them. The CDR3 length is 16 residues. The germline V gene has CDR1 DFQATT and CDR2 SNEGSKA (reference sequence). The CDR3 DNA follows: TGCAGTGCTAGAGATCTGGCGAGCCTCGAGGCCGGGGAGCTGTTTTTT. As protein: CSARDLASLEAGELFF.

Concerning this clonotype itself: This clone may be a read error of a much larger clone one base away. The CDR3 end shows no conserved phenylalanine or tryptophan, and so a read error is likely. This chain connects TRBV7-3 to TRBJ2-2, with D possibly called TRBD1 or TRBD2 (5 bases each). Deletions cut 3 bases from V and 7 bases from J, with 9 bases between. The CDR3 has 13 amino acids. Germline loops: CDR1 SGHTA, CDR2 FQGTGA. This CDR3 is CASSFSGSGELFS. The CDR3 region has the DNA TGTGCCAGCAGCTTTTCAGGGAGCGGGGAGCTGTTTTCT.

This clonotype was seen more than once but under ten times. This rearrangement joins TRBV5-1 to TRBJ1-1; 7 nucleotides align to TRBD1. The V segment lost 0 bases and the J segment 0 bases; nucleotides outside the gene matches: 5. There are 16 residues in the CDR3. The germline gives CDR1 SGHRS, CDR2 YFSETQ. CDR3 DNA: TGCGCCAGCAGCTTGGTGGGGGACAGCATGAACACTGAAGCTTTCTTT. Protein product: CASSLVGDSMNTEAFF.

This clonotype was recorded many times. V is TRBV5-1 and J is TRBJ1-1; D gene unclear. CDR1 is SGHRS, CDR2 YFSETQ, per germline. The germline V and J ends were trimmed by 5 bases and 0 bases, with 14 bases remaining between them. The CDR3 is made up of 15 amino acids. This CDR3 reads CASSYYHSLNTEAFF. The DNA of the CDR3 is TGCGCCAGCAGTTACTATCACAGCCTGAACACTGAAGCTTTCTTT. Complete variable domain (other parts from reference TRBV5-1 and TRBJ1-1): KAGVTQTPRYLIKTRGQQVTLSCSPISGHRSVSWYQQTPGQGLQFLFEYFSETQRNKGNFPGRFSGRQFSNSRSEMNVSTLELGDSALYLCASSYYHSLNTEAFFGQGTRLTVV.

This sequence joins TRBV11-2 and TRBJ2-3; 7 bases fit TRBD2. CDR3 size: 16 residues. Germline V gives CDR1 SGHAT, CDR2 FQNNGV. The V and J ends lost 6 bases and 3 bases, in that order; junction bases with no gene match: 12. CDR3 bases: TGTGCCAGCAGTTACTGGGGGGGGGACGGTACAGATACGCAGTATTTT. Protein: CASSYWGGDGTDTQYF.

J is TRBJ1-3 and V is TRBV2; TRBD1 is a possible D gene (6 bases). The CDR3 covers 13 residues. Trimming removed 7 bases at V and 2 bases at J, with 9 bases between. Germline V gene lookup returns CDR1 SNHLY and CDR2 FYNNEI. The CDR3, as DNA: TGTGCCAGCACCCGGGACACTGGAAACACCATATATTTT. Residues: CASTRDTGNTIYF.

To note about this clonotype: The junction differs from germline at one of its ends, possibly a read error. CDR3 nucleotides: TGTGCCAGCAGTTACCTCTGGGAGGGTCAAGGGACCCAGTACTTC. This encodes CASSYLWEGQGTQYF. The chain recombines TRBV6-4 with TRBJ2-5; 7 positions agree with TRBD2. The CDR3 consists of 15 residues. CDR1 and CDR2 from the germline V gene are MRHNA and SNTAGT.

The V gene is TRBV7-2, the J gene TRBJ2-2; TRBD1 might be the D (5 bases). The CDR3 is made up of 17 amino acids. Per germline, CDR1 SGHTA and CDR2 FQGNSA. V was pared by 6 bases and J by 1 base, with 18 bases between. CDR3 sequence reads: CASSLRVAALNTGELFF. CDR3 DNA sequence: TGTGCCAGCAGTCTCAGGGTAGCAGCCCTGAACACCGGGGAGCTGTTTTTT.

The chain combines TRBV7-3 with TRBJ2-7; 7 nucleotides agree with TRBD2. Germline CDR1 reads SGHTA; CDR2 reads FQGTGA. The junction had 12 bases not matched to a gene; V was cut back by 5 bases and J by 5 bases. The length of the CDR3 is 15 residues. The CDR3 reads CASSPRERGNNEQYF. The CDR3 DNA sequence: TGTGCCAGCAGCCCCCGAGAGCGGGGCAACAACGAGCAGTACTTC.

The V gene is TRBV10-3, the J gene TRBJ2-1, with 10 bases that match TRBD2. The trim removed 3 bases at V and 0 bases at J, leaving 14 bases unmatched. Germline V gene sequence: CDR1 ENHRY, CDR2 SYGVKD. The CDR3 loop spans 20 amino acids. The CDR3 DNA reads as TGTGCCATCAGTGATGGGGCCAGAGCGGGAGGGAAAAGCTCCTACAATGAGCAGTTCTTC. This gives the protein CAISDGARAGGKSSYNEQFF.